This TCR beta chain came from a study of CD8+CD57+ T cells in acquired aplastic anemia. Study-level findings and limits: Patients and controls shared some 30 CD8+ CDR3 sequences, highly expressed in patients.

Whoever was chosen for sequencing had shown CD8+CD57+ cell expansion by flow cytometry. As for this clonotype: Its antigen is currently unknown.

This CDR3 comprises 14 residues. Trimming removed 4 bases at V and 3 bases at J, with 16 bases between. From germline, CDR1 is DFQATT and CDR2 SNEGSKA (reference sequence). Genomic DNA acted as the template from which TCR beta VDJ combination and CDR3 sequence profiling were carried out. Each CDR3 protein gets one entry after TCRdb re-called the reads with MiXCR. The sample has approximately 250,000 distinct CDR3 sequences, 70% to 85% seen once. The chain links TRBV20-1 to TRBJ2-7; possibly TRBD1 or TRBD2 for D (6 bases each). Sequenced: sorted CD4+, CD8+, or CD8+CD57+ T cells (not recorded which) from PBMCs. This receptor was obtained from a human donor with aplastic anemia. CDR3 protein: CSAIGGRAIYEQYF. As DNA, the CDR3 is TGCAGTGCTATCGGGGGCAGAGCCATCTACGAGCAGTACTTC.